The 10 T cell receptor beta chains in this list originate from one sample, sequenced in a study of CD8 T cells in Susac syndrome. Roughly 0.45 to 1 ug RNA was reverse transcribed with random hexamers. TCRdb recomputed calls from the immunoSEQ multiplex PCR reads with MiXCR, one row per CDR3 protein. Seen here are 200,000 or so distinct CDR3 sequences, 90% to 96% observed once, and the top ten hold 0.098%. The sequenced material came from CD4+ T cells from PBMCs. Receptors were obtained from a human donor with Susac syndrome.

The gene calls are TRBV6-5 and TRBJ1-6, with D tentatively TRBD1 (6 bases). The germline CDR1 and CDR2 sequences are MNHEY and SVGAGI. V lost 0 bases, J lost 0 bases, and 12 bases lay in between. The CDR3 consists of 18 residues. The CDR3 sequence is CASSYSVTGSSYNSPLHF. CDR3 DNA: TGTGCCAGCAGTTACTCGGTTACAGGGAGCTCCTATAATTCACCCCTCCACTTT.

The chain combines TRBV29-1 with TRBJ2-7; TRBD1 might be the D (5 bases). The CDR3 has 14 amino acids. Trimming stripped 4 bases from V and 0 bases from J, with 13 bases between. CDR1 is SQVTM and CDR2 is ANQGSEA in the germline V gene. DNA of the CDR3: TGCAGCGTTGGCCCCAGGGAAGCCTCCTACGAGCAGTACTTC. Protein sequence: CSVGPREASYEQYF.

The chain couples TRBV11-1 to TRBJ2-3; TRBD1 might be the D (5 bases). In germline, CDR1 is SGHAT, CDR2 FQDESV (reference sequence). This CDR3 region has 15 residues. Trimming took 0 bases from V and 2 from J, leaving 9 bases between them. The CDR3 reads CASSLAAGFTDTQYF. CDR3 sequence (DNA): TGTGCCAGCAGCTTAGCGGCAGGGTTCACAGATACGCAGTATTTT.

This chain uses TRBV20-1 with TRBJ1-2; 7 bases are shared with TRBD1. This CDR3 spans 12 amino acids. V gave up 6 bases and J gave up 6 bases; unmatched junction bases: 7. The V gene's germline CDR1 is DFQATT and CDR2 SNEGSKA (reference sequence). The CDR3 nucleotides are TGCAGTGCCTTCAGACAGGGACATGGCTACACCTTC. This translates into CSAFRQGHGYTF.

The chain recombines TRBV20-1 with TRBJ1-5; tentatively, D is TRBD1 (6 bases). With 2 bases removed from V and 0 bases from J, the gap between germline ends came to 11 bases. The CDR3 has 15 amino acids. The germline V gene encodes CDR1 DFQATT and CDR2 SNEGSKA (reference sequence). CDR3 coding DNA: TGCAGTGCTAGATCGGGGGGGCATAGCAATCAGCCCCAGCATTTT. Translated: CSARSGGHSNQPQHF.

The chain joins TRBV19 to TRBJ1-5; TRBD1 is a possible D gene (5 bases). The CDR3 spans 15 residues. V gave up 3 bases and J gave up 3 bases, with 12 bases separating them. Germline assignment: CDR1 LNHDA and CDR2 SQIVND (reference sequence). CDR3 sequence reads: CASSIPRQLNQPQHF. The CDR3 DNA sequence: TGTGCCAGTAGTATCCCTCGACAGCTCAATCAGCCCCAGCATTTT. The whole variable domain, remainder taken from reference TRBV19 and TRBJ1-5, is DGGITQSPKYLFRKEGQNVTLSCEQNLNHDAMYWYRQDPGQGLRLIYYSQIVNDFQKGDIAEGYSVSREKKESFPLTVTSAQKNPTAFYLCASSIPRQLNQPQHFGDGTRLSIL.

The chain joins TRBV5-4 to TRBJ2-7, with D possibly TRBD1 on 6 matching bases. Germline CDR1 SGHNT, CDR2 YYREEE (reference sequence). This CDR3 comprises 14 residues. V was clipped by 4 bases and J by 2 bases, with 13 bases between them. This chain's CDR3 is CASSPNRVPYEQYF. The CDR3 region has the DNA TGTGCCAGCAGCCCAAACAGGGTTCCCTACGAGCAGTACTTC.

The chain is built from TRBV19 and TRBJ1-1; D might be TRBD1 (5 bases). The V gene's germline CDR1 is LNHDA and CDR2 SQIVND (reference sequence). The ends were cut back, 6 bases at V and 6 bases at J, with 17 bases in the middle. CDR3 length: 14 residues. The CDR3 spells CASRFQGAGAEAFF. As DNA, the CDR3 is TGTGCCAGTAGGTTTCAAGGGGCGGGCGCTGAAGCTTTCTTT.

The chain links TRBV18 to TRBJ1-6, with D perhaps matching TRBD1 (6 bases). Germline V gene sequence: CDR1 KGHSH, CDR2 LQKENI. The CDR3 covers 14 residues. Trimming removed 6 bases at V and 11 bases at J, with 17 bases between. CDR3 in amino acids: CASSPNTTGAPLHF. DNA for the CDR3: TGTGCCAGCTCCCCCAACACGACAGGAGCACCCCTCCACTTT.

The chain combines TRBV9 with TRBJ1-5, with TRBD1 identical over 8 bases. There are 14 residues in the CDR3. Germline CDR1 and CDR2: SGDLS and YYNGEE. V was pared by 4 bases and J by 7 bases, with 7 bases of the junction left unmatched. CDR3 in amino acids: CASSQEDRAQPQHF. The DNA for the CDR3 is TGTGCCAGCAGCCAAGAGGACAGGGCCCAGCCCCAGCATTTT. Supplemented by reference TRBV9 and TRBJ1-5, the full variable domain reads DSGVTQTPKHLITATGQRVTLRCSPRSGDLSVYWYQQSLDQGLQFLIQYYNGEERAKGNILERFSAQQFPDLHSELNLSSLELGDSALYFCASSQEDRAQPQHFGDGTRLSIL.